This TCR beta chain stems from a study of Ad26.COV2.S vaccination and SARS-CoV-2 variants. Study as a whole: Donor participated within the Ad26.COV2.S arm of the COV1001 trial. Once, or twice with 56 days between doses, Ad26.COV2.S was given intramuscularly.

With 0 bases removed from V and 8 bases from J, the gap between germline ends came to 15 bases. CDR3 length equals 15 residues. The germline V gene has CDR1 MNHEY and CDR2 SVGAGI. Treatment here: around 19 received Ad26.COV2.S at low or high dose, single or two shots; 5 received placebo; per-sample allocation not given. Sample collection was performed on day 63 after the first vaccine or placebo injection. Sequencing was performed with immunoSEQ multiplex PCR; in TCRdb, only in-frame clones are kept and a portion is missing. Among fewer than 500,000 clones, 80% to 95% were seen once, and the ten largest hold 10% to 15%.

This rearrangement joins TRBV6-5 to TRBJ2-3; tentatively, D is TRBD1 (7 bases). This TCR derives from a person aged 18-60 years who received the Ad26.COV2.S COVID-19 vaccine or a placebo. The material sequenced was peripheral blood, taken in a trial of Ad26.COV2.S vaccine versus placebo. The CDR3 bases are TGTGCCAGCAGTTACTCCCCAGGGGGGAAGGTTACGCAGTATTTT. Encoded protein: CASSYSPGGKVTQYF.